The 8 T cell receptor beta chains in this list originate from one sample, sequenced in a study of shared clonotypes between healthy human individuals. Data came from immunoSEQ multiplex PCR; TCRdb stores just in-frame clones and leaves some out. The sample includes about 960,000 clones, 76% of them seen just once. The source material was memory CD4+ T cells sorted from blood. Subset reported: CD45RA-negative fraction. These receptors were obtained from a man in his late teens or twenties in good health.

V and J are TRBV30 and TRBJ2-7; D possibly uses TRBD1 or TRBD2 (5 bases each). Trimming removed 0 bases at V and 2 bases at J, with 11 bases between. CDR1 and CDR2 (germline): GTSNPN, SVGIG (reference sequence). This CDR3 region has 14 residues. CDR3 bases: TGTGCCTGGAGTGTAGGGCAGGGACCCTACGAGCAGTACTTC. The encoded protein is CAWSVGQGPYEQYF.

This clone was seen once. The gene calls are TRBV7-2 and TRBJ1-1; D not resolved. The germline V and J ends were trimmed by 5 bases and 2 bases, with 15 bases remaining between them. The germline CDR1 and CDR2 sequences are SGHTA and FQGNSA. The CDR3 spans 15 residues. The DNA of the CDR3 is TGTGCCAGCAGCGATATGCCCGGGAGCAACACTGAAGCTTTCTTT. This codes for CASSDMPGSNTEAFF.

The V call is TRBV6-4, the J call TRBJ1-1, with D possibly being TRBD1 (5 bases). The CDR3 spans 14 residues. The V gene's germline CDR1 is MRHNA and CDR2 SNTAGT. V was clipped by 7 bases and J by 1 base, with 13 bases between them. The CDR3 nucleotides are TGTGCCAGCAAGGGGAATCCGGGGAACACTGAAGCTTTCTTT. The encoded protein is CASKGNPGNTEAFF.

The rearrangement links TRBV28 to TRBJ1-5; weak D call: TRBD1 (6 bases). The germline V and J ends were trimmed by 3 bases and 6 bases, with 9 bases remaining between them. Germline CDR1 and CDR2: MDHEN and SYDVKM. The CDR3 spans 13 residues. The CDR3 is CASSFQGSQPQHF. The CDR3 region has the DNA TGTGCCAGCAGTTTCCAGGGGAGTCAGCCCCAGCATTTT.

This chain joins TRBV6-5 and TRBJ1-2; D is uncertain. The CDR3 runs 12 residues. The germline V gene encodes CDR1 MNHEY and CDR2 SVGAGI. V lost 6 bases and J 7 bases, leaving 12 bases between the germline ends. The CDR3 nucleotides read TGTGCCAGCAGGCAGGCAGAATTTGGCTACACCTTC. Its translation is CASRQAEFGYTF.

The J gene is TRBJ1-6, the V gene TRBV15; tentatively, D is TRBD1 (5 bases). Germline CDR1 LNHNV, CDR2 YYDKDF (reference sequence). V lost 0 bases, J lost 9 bases, and 12 bases lay in between. This CDR3 comprises 15 residues. The CDR3 DNA sequence: TGTGCCACCAGCAGAGATCCGGGGGATGCTTCACCCCTCCACTTT. Its protein product is CATSRDPGDASPLHF.

The chain uses TRBV6-1 and TRBJ1-1; D possibly corresponds to TRBD1 (6 bases). Germline V gene sequence: CDR1 MNHNS, CDR2 SASEGT. This CDR3 spans 14 amino acids. The V end lost 6 bases, the J end lost 3 bases, and 14 bases lay between the germline ends. The CDR3 bases are TGTGCCAGCAGAACAGGGCTCGGGTACACTGAAGCTTTCTTT. It translates to CASRTGLGYTEAFF.

A single count supports this clone. CDR3 DNA: TGTGCCAGCAGCGTGCGGGAGGGCCTCGGGAATGAGCAGTTCTTC. It specifies CASSVREGLGNEQFF. J is TRBJ2-1 and V is TRBV9, with 9 bases matching TRBD2. The germline CDR1 and CDR2 sequences are SGDLS and YYNGEE. J lost 7 bases, V lost 2 bases, and 7 bases had no gene match. This CDR3 spans 15 amino acids.